Listed below are T cell receptor beta chains from one sample, sequenced in a study of blood T cells in healthy people across ages. From the 5' RACE reads, TCRdb called clonotypes with MiXCR, one entry per CDR3 protein. The repertoire includes about 1.6 million distinct CDR3 sequences, 30% to 35% of them detected once, and 11% sits in the top ten. The sequenced material came from blood. The source of these receptors is a woman aged 25 to 39 in good health. Both conserved end residues are part of each CDR3. D genes are given only for firm matches.

v_gene	d_gene	j_gene	CDR3aa
TRBV20-1	TRBD2	TRBJ2-5	CSARAGGPMETQYF
TRBV5-1	.	TRBJ2-3	CASSLSPPGTDTQYF
TRBV10-3	.	TRBJ1-4	CAISAYGSSEKLFF
TRBV7-2	.	TRBJ1-6	CASSLEPGLFSPLHF
TRBV20-1	.	TRBJ2-3	CSVPYDTDTQYF
TRBV4-1	.	TRBJ1-1	CASSPRGKRNTEAFF
TRBV5-1	TRBD2	TRBJ2-7	CASSLGSSGSFYEQYF
TRBV12-3/TRBV12-4	TRBD1	TRBJ1-5	CASSPGQGRQPQHF
TRBV7-3	.	TRBJ2-7	CASSKGGGVKEQYF
TRBV30	.	TRBJ2-1	CAWSVSGNEQFF
TRBV20-1	.	TRBJ2-1	CSASRDSDYNEQFF
TRBV3-1	.	TRBJ1-2	CASSQPSLEGYTF
TRBV7-8	.	TRBJ2-7	CASSLGLFYEQYF
TRBV4-2	TRBD2	TRBJ2-1	CASSQERTSGRASYNEQFF
TRBV5-1	.	TRBJ2-7	CASSPAGYEQYF
TRBV3-1	.	TRBJ2-2	CASSLPSTGELFF
TRBV4-2	.	TRBJ1-2	CASSQESITARGYTF
TRBV20-1	TRBD1	TRBJ1-6	CSARGTGGDSPLHF
TRBV7-8	TRBD2	TRBJ2-1	CASSGTSGVHPYEQFF
TRBV5-1	TRBD2	TRBJ2-1	CASSLTSGPYNEQFF
TRBV12-3/TRBV12-4	.	TRBJ1-1	CASSLIRGTEAFF
TRBV3-1	TRBD2	TRBJ2-3	CASSRLSGTSDTQYF
TRBV5-1	TRBD1	TRBJ2-7	CASSTRTGSSYEQYF
TRBV20-1	TRBD1	TRBJ1-5	CSARGGTGGNPQHF
TRBV20-1	.	TRBJ2-3	CSASEGLGADTQYF
TRBV20-1	TRBD2	TRBJ2-5	CSARPPPGGEETQYF
TRBV9	.	TRBJ2-1	CASSVGPTSGHNEQFF
TRBV6-1	TRBD1	TRBJ1-1	CASSPGTGFGTEAFF
TRBV20-1	.	TRBJ2-5	CSAIRGQGTQYF
TRBV4-1	TRBD1	TRBJ1-2	CASSPSGGTSGDYGYTF
TRBV6-1	.	TRBJ1-2	CASRPAYQGSYTF
TRBV12-3/TRBV12-4	.	TRBJ1-5	CASSFGPDQPQHF
TRBV7-9	.	TRBJ2-1	CASSLPSAGRNEQFF
TRBV6-5	.	TRBJ2-5	CASSYSSRGETQYF
TRBV3-1	.	TRBJ2-1	CASSQGGYNEQFF
TRBV20-1	TRBD2	TRBJ2-1	CSARGGLAGDHPGQFF
TRBV5-1	TRBD1	TRBJ2-5	CASRPGQGSETQYF
TRBV20-1	.	TRBJ2-7	CSARDYRASYEQYF
TRBV7-9	.	TRBJ2-1	CASKTGGAGEQFF
TRBV4-2	.	TRBJ2-7	CASTTKAGDYEQYF
TRBV28	.	TRBJ2-6	CASQGTGANVLTF
TRBV20-1	.	TRBJ2-1	CSARDLGVVVPFF
TRBV20-1	.	TRBJ2-3	CSAQGGRSITDTQYF
TRBV6-1	TRBD1	TRBJ1-2	CASSERSPGQGYGGYTF
TRBV20-1	TRBD1	.	CSPSKPGQGLYEQYF
TRBV20-1	.	TRBJ2-5	CSAYKGHPQETQYF
TRBV20-1	.	.	CSAEAGATYEQYF
TRBV15	.	TRBJ2-1	CATSRWPPSLNEQFF
TRBV5-1	.	TRBJ1-1	CASRLRAGSNTEAFF
TRBV20-1	TRBD1	TRBJ1-2	CSARGDRGLGGYTF
TRBV7-9	TRBD2	.	CAISLVRAGGRDEQYF